This T cell receptor (beta chain) appears in the sequencing data of a study of shared clonotypes between healthy human individuals. Method: immunoSEQ multiplex PCR; TCRdb's copy keeps in-frame clones and lacks some. The sample yields roughly 760,000 clones, around 72% seen once. The CDR3 runs to 14 residues. Germline V gene sequence: CDR1 SEHNR, CDR2 FQNEAQ (reference sequence). Trimming took 2 bases from V and 5 from J, leaving 11 bases between them. This clone has just one count. The gene calls are TRBV7-9 and TRBJ2-3, with D possibly being TRBD2 (5 bases). This TCR derives from a woman aged 25 to 45 in good health. Specimen: memory CD4+ T cells sorted from blood. Subset here: CD45RA-negative fraction. In nucleotides, the CDR3 is TGTGCCAGCAGCTTACGAGGGAGTGGAGATACGCAGTATTTT. This gives the protein CASSLRGSGDTQYF.